Following are 15 T cell receptor beta chains from one sample sequenced in a study of blood T cells in healthy people across ages. Next came a second PCR, run for about 6 to 12 cycles, which used a sample-barcoded 5' primer along with a J-beta primer mix. TCRdb processed the 5' RACE reads anew with MiXCR; each CDR3 protein has one entry. Counted here are roughly 680,000 distinct CDR3 sequences, 40% to 65% occurring once; the ten biggest clones make up approximately 13%. Sequencing was performed on blood. The receptors here all came from a woman over 75 in good health.

This clonotype was counted only a few times. The rearrangement uses TRBV7-4 and TRBJ2-7; no reliable D call. Trimming removed 4 bases from V and 0 bases from J, with 25 bases in between. The CDR3 contains 19 residues. Germline loops: CDR1 SGHVT, CDR2 SQSDAQ. In nucleotides, the CDR3 is TGTGCCAGCAGCTCCGTGGTTAGGGTTCTAGTGGGTCACTCCTACGAGCAGTACTTC. Encoded protein: CASSSVVRVLVGHSYEQYF.

In this sample, this clonotype turned up many times. V is TRBV6-5 and J is TRBJ2-2; D is unclear. V dropped 4 bases and J dropped 3 bases, with 9 bases sitting between them. Germline V gives CDR1 MNHEY, CDR2 SVGAGI. This CDR3 comprises 14 residues. DNA for the CDR3: TGTGCCAGCAGTTCCGACCTCTACACCGGGGAGCTGTTTTTT. Residues: CASSSDLYTGELFF.

This clonotype was detected only a few times. The gene calls are TRBV5-1 and TRBJ2-3, with 9 positions matching TRBD1. Germline CDR1 and CDR2: SGHRS and YFSETQ. With 4 bases clipped from V and 4 bases from J, the junction kept 7 bases outside the gene matches. The CDR3 loop spans 15 amino acids. The CDR3 spells CASSPSTGGADTQYF. In DNA, the CDR3 is TGCGCCAGCAGCCCCTCCACAGGGGGCGCAGATACGCAGTATTTT. The full variable domain, completed using reference TRBV5-1 and TRBJ2-3, is KAGVTQTPRYLIKTRGQQVTLSCSPISGHRSVSWYQQTPGQGLQFLFEYFSETQRNKGNFPGRFSGRQFSNSRSEMNVSTLELGDSALYLCASSPSTGGADTQYFGPGTRLTVL.

About this clonotype: A much larger clone differs by one base, so this may be a read error. The V and J genes are TRBV3-1 and TRBJ2-7; D perhaps matches TRBD2 (6 bases). Germline loops: CDR1 LGHDT, CDR2 YNNKEL (reference sequence). The CDR3 contains 16 residues. The V gene lost 3 bases and the J gene lost 0 bases, with 15 bases spanning the gap. The CDR3: CASSQGGRTSSYEQYF. The CDR3 DNA follows: TGTGCCAGCAGCCAGGGGGGACGAACAAGCTCCTACGAGCAGTACTTC.

At least ten counts were recorded for this clonotype. V usage is TRBV11-2 and J usage is TRBJ2-7, with 10 bases that match TRBD2. The CDR3 covers 16 residues. Losses at the gene ends were 4 bases for V and 4 bases for J; bases not matched to a gene: 10. Germline lookup yields CDR1 SGHAT and CDR2 FQNNGV. This CDR3 is CASSSLASGSRYEQYF. In DNA, the CDR3 is TGTGCCAGCAGCTCCCTGGCTAGCGGGAGTCGGTACGAGCAGTACTTC.

V usage is TRBV28 and J usage is TRBJ2-1; D may be TRBD1 or TRBD2 (6 bases each). Germline lookup yields CDR1 MDHEN and CDR2 SYDVKM. This CDR3 has 13 amino acids. Trimming cost V 10 bases and J 3 bases, with 13 bases left between them. The CDR3 loop is CATAGDFYNEQFF. CDR3 sequence (DNA): TGTGCCACAGCAGGGGACTTCTACAATGAGCAGTTCTTC. Drawing the rest from reference TRBV28 and TRBJ2-1, the complete variable domain is DVKVTQSSRYLVKRTGEKVFLECVQDMDHENMFWYRQDPGLGLRLIYFSYDVKMKEKGDIPEGYSVSREKKERFSLILESASTNQTSMYLCATAGDFYNEQFFGPGTRLTVL.

This clonotype occurred many times. This sequence joins TRBV24-1 and TRBJ2-7; D gene ambiguous. V gave up 3 bases and J gave up 6 bases, with 11 bases separating them. Per the germline V gene, CDR1 is KGHDR and CDR2 is SFDVKD. This CDR3 region has 13 residues. CDR3 loop: CATSDPDAGEQYF. The CDR3 DNA sequence: TGTGCCACCAGTGATCCGGATGCAGGCGAGCAGTACTTC.

The chain uses TRBV5-1 and TRBJ2-3; 9 bases are a match to TRBD2. V lost 7 bases, J lost 3 bases, and 9 bases stayed unmatched. Looked up from germline, CDR1 is SGHRS and CDR2 is YFSETQ. This CDR3 spans 15 amino acids. The CDR3, as DNA: TGCGCCAGCTGCTCCGGGACTAGCTTAACAGATACGCAGTATTTT. It encodes CASCSGTSLTDTQYF.

This chain links TRBV12-3 or TRBV12-4 with TRBJ1-2; 11 nucleotides agree with TRBD1. The length of the CDR3 is 13 residues. Losses at the gene ends were 8 bases for V and 8 bases for J; bases not matched to a gene: 7. CDR3 nucleotide sequence: TGTGCCAGCTCCTGGACAGGGGGCCTGGGCTACACCTTC. It encodes CASSWTGGLGYTF.

Note on this clonotype: Germline is not matched at one junction end, which may reflect a read error. The chain couples TRBV3-1 to TRBJ1-2; D is unclear. The CDR3 is 12 amino acids. Germline CDR1 and CDR2: LGHDT and YNNKEL (reference sequence). Here the CDR3 DNA reads TGTGCCAGCAGCCTTCGAAATAATGGCCACACCTTC. Its protein product is CASSLRNNGHTF.

This clonotype is a singleton in its sample. This sequence joins TRBV28 and TRBJ2-1, with 8 nucleotides matching TRBD1. The DNA end favors TRBJ2-7, so the J call may be wrong. The germline CDR1 and CDR2 sequences are MDHEN and SYDVKM. The CDR3 has 18 amino acids. The CDR3 region is CASSAAGYRGTSYNEQYF. The CDR3 nucleotides are TGTGCCAGCAGTGCAGCCGGGTACAGGGGGACCTCCTACAATGAGCAGTACTTC.

V usage is TRBV7-2 and J usage is TRBJ2-5; D is uncertain. With 6 bases removed from V and 11 bases from J, the gap between germline ends came to 13 bases. The CDR3 loop spans 11 amino acids. Germline V gene sequence: CDR1 SGHTA, CDR2 FQGNSA. The CDR3 DNA is TGTGCCAGCAGGGGCATCAATGAGCAGTACTTC. Residues: CASRGINEQYF.

The sample holds a few counts of this clonotype. The chain has TRBV20-1 and TRBJ1-1, with 7 positions matching TRBD1. From germline, CDR1 is DFQATT and CDR2 SNEGSKA (reference sequence). V lost 6 bases and J lost 1; bases outside the gene matches: 2. The CDR3 has 12 amino acids. CDR3 region: CSAQGGNTEAFF. The DNA of the CDR3 is TGCAGTGCCCAGGGGGGGAACACTGAAGCTTTCTTT.

This chain joins TRBV20-1 and TRBJ2-1; D unclear. Germline-derived CDR1 and CDR2 are DFQATT and SNEGSKA (reference sequence). CDR3 size: 11 residues. The V and J ends lost 6 bases and 10 bases respectively, with 13 bases between them. CDR3 residues: CSAPGPLEQFF. The CDR3 DNA reads as TGCAGTGCCCCCGGGCCCCTCGAGCAGTTCTTC.

The gene calls are TRBV12-3 or TRBV12-4 and TRBJ2-3; D may match TRBD1 or TRBD2 (5 bases each). The CDR3 has 15 residues. V was cut by 5 bases and J by 2 bases, with 14 bases left in between. The CDR3 nucleotides read TGTGCCAGCAGTCGGGACGGAGCCAACACAGATACGCAGTATTTT. It yields the protein CASSRDGANTDTQYF.